The clone carrying this TCR beta chain has more than one count but fewer than ten. Its antigen is not known. These data originate in a study of metastatic and nonmetastatic thyroid tumors. Looking at the study overall: Across peripheral blood and tumor or nodule tissue samples taken from malignant and benign thyroid patients, the repertoires were compared with one another.

Study-level results: It was reported that TCR beta diversity was significantly higher in malignant thyroid tumors than benign nodules, in blood and tumor.

Study processing details: Built for papillary thyroid cancer, a distant-metastasis classifier drew on CDR3 differences across clinicopathological groups. TCRdb re-called clones from the PCR reads using MiXCR. The V and J calls here are based on TCRdb, not the publication. This sample yields about 13,000 clones, of which around a quarter are seen a single time; roughly 18% belongs to the top ten. Germline V gives CDR1 MNHEY, CDR2 SMNVEV (reference sequence). V trimming: 6 bases; J trimming: 4 bases; junction bases outside the gene matches: 9. This CDR3 is built from 14 residues. Nobody among the patients had been given any treatment before thyroid surgery.

The TCR sequence derives from a female donor with papillary thyroid cancer or a benign thyroid nodule (not recorded which). Some clones in this sample may be carry-over from other donors' samples. The chain has TRBV27 and TRBJ2-7; 7 bases are shared with TRBD1. Sequencing was performed on tumor tissue. The CDR3 coding sequence is TGTGCCAGCAGCCCGGGACAGACCACTTACGAGCAGTACTTC. Protein: CASSPGQTTYEQYF.